The next 23 T cell receptor beta chains were all read from a single sample in a study of OX40 agonist ivuxolimab in advanced cancers. TCRdb's table, derived via immunoSEQ multiplex PCR, lists solely in-frame clones and lacks some. The data contain 35,000 to 50,000 clones, roughly 90% of them singletons. Sample: CD4+ or CD8+ T cells sorted from blood, taken in a trial of the OX40 agonist ivuxolimab. The receptors here all came from an adult with an advanced solid tumor such as melanoma, head and neck, liver or kidney cancer.

V usage is TRBV10-3 and J usage is TRBJ2-2; no firm D call. The CDR3 spans 13 residues. V was pared by 2 bases and J by 5 bases, with 6 bases between. Germline V gives CDR1 ENHRY, CDR2 SYGVKD. CDR3: CAISELFTGELFF. The DNA for the CDR3 is TGTGCCATCAGTGAGCTTTTTACCGGGGAGCTGTTTTTT.

The genes are TRBV15 and TRBJ1-4; D is unclear. Germline-derived CDR1 and CDR2 are LNHNV and YYDKDF (reference sequence). The CDR3 length is 12 residues. V was cut by 0 bases and J by 8 bases, with 4 bases left in between. CDR3 DNA: TGTGCCACCAGCAGAGATCGGGAAAAACTGTTTTTT. This sequence encodes CATSRDREKLFF.

V gene TRBV4-2 combines with J gene TRBJ2-4, with 10 nucleotides matching TRBD1. Germline CDR1 reads LGHNA; CDR2 reads YNFKEQ. This CDR3 has 17 amino acids. V dropped 0 bases and J dropped 7; count of bases not matched to a gene: 9. CDR3 in amino acids: CASSQDDRGPLRNIQYF. The CDR3 DNA reads TGTGCCAGCAGCCAAGATGACAGGGGGCCTCTCCGGAACATTCAGTACTTC.

This rearrangement joins TRBV7-8 to TRBJ1-3; D possibly corresponds to TRBD1 (5 bases). This CDR3 is 16 amino acids long. V dropped 3 bases and J dropped 0 bases, with 12 bases sitting between them. CDR1 is SGHVS and CDR2 is FQNEAQ in the germline V gene. The DNA of the CDR3 is TGTGCCAGCAGCTTCAGGGAAACCTTCTCTGGAAACACCATATATTTT. It codes for CASSFRETFSGNTIYF.

The chain joins TRBV15 to TRBJ2-3; possibly TRBD2 for D (7 bases). Per the germline V gene, CDR1 is LNHNV and CDR2 is YYDKDF (reference sequence). This CDR3 has 20 residues. Trimming removed 0 bases from V and 5 bases from J, with 27 bases in between. The CDR3 sequence is CATSRDLPRLVGGPEDTQYF. CDR3 nucleotides: TGTGCCACCAGCAGAGATCTACCCCGACTAGTGGGGGGGCCAGAAGATACGCAGTATTTT.

The CDR3 loop is CASSATPVGFYGYTF. The CDR3 DNA reads as TGTGCCAGCAGCGCCACCCCAGTAGGGTTCTATGGCTACACCTTC. V usage is TRBV21-1 and J usage is TRBJ1-2. TRBV21-1 constitutes a pseudogene. This CDR3 is 15 amino acids long.

This clone occurred once. The chain carries TRBV4-1 and TRBJ2-3; the D is unclear. The CDR3 length is 14 residues. The V end was cut by 5 bases, the J end by 0 bases, with 9 bases between. Germline V gene sequence: CDR1 MGHRA, CDR2 YSYEKL. Here the CDR3 DNA reads TGCGCCAGCAGCTTAGAGCACAGCACAGATACGCAGTATTTT. Protein: CASSLEHSTDTQYF.

The chain carries TRBV19 and TRBJ2-1; unclear D gene. Trimming cost V 9 bases and J 0 bases, with 18 bases left between them. Germline CDR1 reads LNHDA; CDR2 reads SQIVND (reference sequence). The CDR3 runs 16 residues. This CDR3 is CASTRSWASSYNEQFF. The CDR3 DNA follows: TGTGCCAGCACCCGATCGTGGGCGAGCTCCTACAATGAGCAGTTCTTC.

The chain carries TRBV15 and TRBJ1-1; D may be TRBD1 (5 bases). From germline, CDR1 is LNHNV and CDR2 YYDKDF (reference sequence). Trimming removed 2 bases at V and 5 bases at J, with 12 bases between. This CDR3 has 14 amino acids. In DNA, the CDR3 is TGTGCCACCAGCAGACTGGGGGGAGGGACTGAAGCTTTCTTT. It encodes CATSRLGGGTEAFF. Full variable domain (outside the CDR3, taken from reference TRBV15 and TRBJ1-1): DAMVIQNPRYQVTQFGKPVTLSCSQTLNHNVMYWYQQKSSQAPKLLFHYYDKDFNNEADTPDNFQSRRPNTSFCFLDIRSPGLGDTAMYLCATSRLGGGTEAFFGQGTRLTVV.

The chain recombines TRBV11-2 with TRBJ1-2, with TRBD1 identical over 7 bases. J was trimmed by 4 bases and V by 2 bases; bases with no gene match: 4. The germline V gene encodes CDR1 SGHAT and CDR2 FQNNGV. The CDR3 is made up of 14 amino acids. CDR3 sequence reads: CASSLLAGGYGYTF. In DNA, the CDR3 is TGTGCCAGCAGCTTATTGGCAGGGGGCTATGGCTACACCTTC.

J is TRBJ1-2 and V is TRBV28; tentatively, D is TRBD1 (5 bases). The CDR3 length is 17 residues. V was pared by 5 bases and J by 1 base, with 20 bases between. Germline CDR1 is MDHEN and CDR2 is SYDVKM. CDR3: CASSLGTPASFNYGYTF. In DNA form, the CDR3 reads TGTGCCAGCAGTCTGGGGACCCCGGCCTCCTTTAACTATGGCTACACCTTC.

The CDR3 DNA reads as TGTGCCAGCAGCTTATCTCAACACAATGAGCAGTTCTTC. Translation gives CASSLSQHNEQFF. The gene calls are TRBV11-3 and TRBJ2-1; no definite D call. V was trimmed by 2 bases and J by 5 bases, leaving 7 bases between them. Germline V lookup: CDR1 SGHNT, CDR2 YENEEA. The CDR3 is 13 residues long.

This clone came up once. The CDR3 region is CASSVGGGQETQYF. The CDR3, as DNA: TGTGCCAGCAGCGTAGGGGGGGGTCAAGAGACCCAGTACTTC. This sequence joins TRBV9 and TRBJ2-5, with 7 nucleotides matching TRBD2. The CDR3 runs to 14 residues. V lost 0 bases, J lost 2 bases, and 1 base stayed unmatched. Germline V gene sequence: CDR1 SGDLS, CDR2 YYNGEE.

The chain has TRBV9 and TRBJ1-1, with TRBD1 as a possible D gene (6 bases). CDR1 and CDR2 from the germline V gene are SGDLS and YYNGEE. Trimming took off 3 bases at V and 1 base at J, with 10 bases between the two ends. This CDR3 is built from 14 residues. The CDR3 sequence: CASSAGHKNTEAFF. The CDR3 region has the DNA TGTGCCAGCAGCGCGGGACACAAGAACACTGAAGCTTTCTTT.

This clone has a handful of counts. The chain employs TRBV18 and TRBJ1-1, with unresolved D. The V gene lost 1 base and the J gene lost 6 bases, with 12 bases spanning the gap. The CDR3 runs 14 residues. Germline assignment: CDR1 KGHSH and CDR2 LQKENI. DNA for the CDR3: TGTGCCAGCTCACCACGCGGGGTCGGACCTGAAGCTTTCTTT. It specifies CASSPRGVGPEAFF.

J is TRBJ1-3 and V is TRBV7-2; 7 bases map to TRBD1. Germline values: CDR1 SGHTA, CDR2 FQGNSA. The CDR3 spans 18 residues. V was pared by 5 bases and J by 0 bases, with 13 bases of the junction left unmatched. The CDR3 here is CASSPRSGQSYSGNTIYF. The CDR3 DNA follows: TGTGCCAGCAGCCCCAGATCGGGACAGTCTTACTCTGGAAACACCATATATTTT. Full variable domain (remainder filled in from reference TRBV7-2 and TRBJ1-3): GAGVSQSPSNKVTEKGKDVELRCDPISGHTALYWYRQSLGQGLEFLIYFQGNSAPDKSGLPSDRFSAERTGGSVSTLTIQRTQQEDSAVYLCASSPRSGQSYSGNTIYFGEGSWLTVV.

The chain recombines TRBV11-2 with TRBJ2-2, with D perhaps matching TRBD1 (5 bases). The CDR3 extends over 14 amino acids. V was trimmed by 3 bases and J by 6 bases, leaving 11 bases between them. Germline loops: CDR1 SGHAT, CDR2 FQNNGV. CDR3 nucleotide sequence: TGTGCCAGCAGCTTGGCCCAAGGGGCCGGGGAGCTGTTTTTT. Translating gives CASSLAQGAGELFF.

This clone was recorded once. V gene TRBV5-1 combines with J gene TRBJ2-3; D is unclear. Germline CDR1 reads SGHRS; CDR2 reads YFSETQ. Trimming took off 4 bases at V and 1 base at J, with 10 bases between the two ends. CDR3 length: 14 amino acids. CDR3 nucleotide sequence: TGCGCCAGCAGCCCCCCTTTGGGCACAGATACGCAGTATTTT. Its protein is CASSPPLGTDTQYF.

The rearrangement uses TRBV7-8 and TRBJ1-2; 9 bases are a match to TRBD1. J lost 13 bases, V lost 1 base, and 19 bases had no gene match. Germline V gene data show CDR1 as SGHVS and CDR2 as FQNEAQ. The CDR3 length is 17 residues. DNA of the CDR3: TGTGCCAGCAGCTTAGAAAGTACAGGGGGCTATCCTCTATATTGCACCTTC. Amino acids: CASSLESTGGYPLYCTF.

The CDR3: CASSPLQGSRRYEQYF. CDR3 DNA: TGTGCCAGCAGCCCCCTCCAGGGGTCACGGAGATACGAGCAGTACTTC. This sequence joins TRBV11-2 and TRBJ2-7, with TRBD1 as a possible D gene (6 bases). The CDR3 spans 16 residues. The V gene lost 5 bases and the J gene lost 4 bases, with 21 bases spanning the gap. CDR1 and CDR2 (germline): SGHAT, FQNNGV.

The chain combines TRBV28 with TRBJ1-5; 7 bases line up with TRBD1. The CDR3 totals 16 residues. The junction had 6 bases not matched to a gene; V was cut back by 3 bases and J by 1 base. CDR1 is MDHEN and CDR2 is SYDVKM in the germline V gene. The CDR3 DNA is TGTGCCAGCAGTTTTCGGCCAGGGGGGAGCAATCAGCCCCAGCATTTT. Translation gives CASSFRPGGSNQPQHF.

The V and J genes are TRBV15 and TRBJ1-4, with D perhaps matching TRBD1 (6 bases). V was shortened by 0 bases and J by 8 bases, with 10 bases between the two germline ends. CDR1 LNHNV and CDR2 YYDKDF come from the germline V gene (reference sequence). This CDR3 comprises 14 residues. The CDR3 DNA reads as TGTGCCACCAGCAGAGACGGGACATCAGAAAAACTGTTTTTT. Its protein is CATSRDGTSEKLFF.

The V call is TRBV4-1, the J call TRBJ1-3; the D is unclear. Trimming removed 1 base from V and 6 bases from J, with 4 bases in between. Germline V gene sequence: CDR1 MGHRA, CDR2 YSYEKL. The CDR3 loop spans 12 amino acids. The CDR3 nucleotides are TGCGCCAGCAGCCAAGGGGAAAACACCATATATTTT. Its translation: CASSQGENTIYF.